The 9 T cell receptor beta chains presented below share a single source sample, sequenced in a study of T cell responses to AZD1222 COVID-19 vaccine. Clones were sequenced by immunoSEQ multiplex PCR, and TCRdb holds only the in-frame ones, with some missing. The table records 100,000 to 150,000 clones, 90% of them present only once. Sequences were derived from peripheral blood, sampled on day 0 of AZD1222 vaccination. The receptors stem from an adult in good health.

This chain uses TRBV7-9 with TRBJ2-1; 8 nucleotides line up with TRBD2. This CDR3 has 12 residues. Germline V gives CDR1 SEHNR, CDR2 FQNEAQ (reference sequence). Trimming at V came to 5 bases and at J to 10 bases, leaving 4 bases not matched to a gene. The CDR3 reads CASSTSSGEQFF. CDR3 in DNA: TGTGCCAGCAGCACGTCTAGCGGGGAGCAGTTCTTC.

The rearrangement joins TRBV3-1 (or the pseudogene TRBV3-2) to TRBJ1-1, with a tentative D call TRBD1 (5 bases). Germline CDR1 LGHDT, CDR2 YNNKEL (reference sequence). The CDR3 runs 16 residues. V lost 4 bases and J lost 4, with 19 bases in between. The CDR3 region is CASSLQPGGSRTEAFF. In DNA form, the CDR3 reads TGTGCCAGCAGCCTCCAACCGGGGGGGTCACGCACTGAAGCTTTCTTT.

On this clone itself: One junction end does not reproduce the germline sequence, and a read error may be involved. The CDR3 bases are TGCAGCGTTGAAAGAGGACTAGCCTCCAACGAGCAGTACTTC. Protein product: CSVERGLASNEQYF. This chain joins TRBV29-1 and TRBJ2-7; the match to TRBD2 covers 8 bases. This CDR3 is 14 amino acids long. Germline CDR1 SQVTM, CDR2 ANQGSEA.

The genes are TRBV5-8 and TRBJ2-7; D remains unclear. The germline CDR1 and CDR2 sequences are SGHTS and YDEGEE. The CDR3 contains 11 residues. With 4 bases removed from V and 2 bases from J, the gap between germline ends came to 4 bases. The CDR3 sequence: CASSRTYEQYF. In DNA, the CDR3 is TGTGCCAGCAGCAGGACCTACGAGCAGTACTTC.

For the CDR3, the DNA is TGTGCCAGCAGCTTTGGGGCTAGCGGAAACATTCAGTACTTC. Protein product: CASSFGASGNIQYF. The chain uses TRBV5-5 and TRBJ2-4; 7 bases align to TRBD2. Per germline, CDR1 SGHKS and CDR2 YYEKEE (reference sequence). With V trimmed by 2 bases and J by 6 bases, 5 bases remained unmatched. The CDR3 consists of 14 residues.

This clone was observed a single time. The rearrangement joins TRBV3-1 (or the pseudogene TRBV3-2) to TRBJ2-5; D ambiguous. This CDR3 is built from 13 residues. Trimming removed 3 bases from V and 5 bases from J, with 10 bases in between. CDR1 is LGHDT and CDR2 is YNNKEL in the germline V gene (reference sequence). This CDR3 reads CASSQVPRETQYF. In DNA form, the CDR3 reads TGTGCCAGCAGCCAGGTCCCGCGGGAGACCCAGTACTTC.

This chain links TRBV9 with TRBJ1-3; possible D gene TRBD1, 5 bases. In germline, CDR1 is SGDLS, CDR2 YYNGEE. The length of the CDR3 is 16 residues. V was cut by 4 bases and J by 0 bases, with 14 bases left in between. CDR3 protein: CASSPDLRGSGNTIYF. CDR3 DNA sequence: TGTGCCAGCAGCCCCGACCTGAGGGGCTCTGGAAACACCATATATTTT.

This clone was seen only a few times. The chain recombines TRBV28 with TRBJ1-1; no clear D gene. The germline CDR1 and CDR2 sequences are MDHEN and SYDVKM. Trimming cost V 6 bases and J 4 bases, with 15 bases left between them. The CDR3 totals 14 residues. In DNA form, the CDR3 reads TGTGCCAGCAGCCCCCCGCGGGATTTCACTGAAGCTTTCTTT. Its protein is CASSPPRDFTEAFF. The full variable domain, rest sourced from reference TRBV28 and TRBJ1-1, is DVKVTQSSRYLVKRTGEKVFLECVQDMDHENMFWYRQDPGLGLRLIYFSYDVKMKEKGDIPEGYSVSREKKERFSLILESASTNQTSMYLCASSPPRDFTEAFFGQGTRLTVV.

The J gene is TRBJ1-1, the V gene TRBV6-1, with D uncertain. The CDR3 runs to 11 residues. Germline lookup yields CDR1 MNHNS and CDR2 SASEGT. V lost 2 bases to trimming and J lost 8 bases, with 6 bases between them. The CDR3 sequence: CASSEIFEAFF. The CDR3 DNA sequence: TGTGCCAGCAGTGAAATTTTCGAAGCTTTCTTT.